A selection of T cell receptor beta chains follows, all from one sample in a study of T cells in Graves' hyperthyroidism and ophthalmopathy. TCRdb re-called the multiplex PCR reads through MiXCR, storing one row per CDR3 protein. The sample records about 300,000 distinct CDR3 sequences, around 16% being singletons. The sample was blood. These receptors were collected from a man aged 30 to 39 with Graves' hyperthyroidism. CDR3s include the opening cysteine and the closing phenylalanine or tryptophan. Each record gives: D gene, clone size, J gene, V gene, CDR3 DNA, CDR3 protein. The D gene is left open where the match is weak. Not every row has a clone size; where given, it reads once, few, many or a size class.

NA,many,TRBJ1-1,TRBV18,TGTGCCAGCTCCCAAGGACAGACTGAAGCTTTCTTT,CASSQGQTEAFF
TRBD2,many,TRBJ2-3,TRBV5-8,TGTGCCAGCAGCTTGAAGTCCGGAACTAGCGGGATATACCCAGATACGCAGTATTTT,CASSLKSGTSGIYPDTQYF
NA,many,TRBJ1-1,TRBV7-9,TGTGCCAGCAGTCAGATCCAGGGGCGTGACACTGAAGCTTTCTTT,CASSQIQGRDTEAFF
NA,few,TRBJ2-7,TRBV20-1,TGCAGTGCGGGGGATGGGGAGCAGTACTTC,CSAGDGEQYF
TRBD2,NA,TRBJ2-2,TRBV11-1,TGTGCCAGCAGCCGGACTAGCAAGGGGGAGCTGTTTTTT,CASSRTSKGELFF
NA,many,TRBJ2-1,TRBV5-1,TGCGCCAGCAGCTTGTGGAGGGCTGAGCAGTTCTTC,CASSLWRAEQFF
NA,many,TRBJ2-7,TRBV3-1,TGTGCCAGCAGCCAAGTTGGGGGGAGTCTCTACGAGCAGTACTTC,CASSQVGGSLYEQYF
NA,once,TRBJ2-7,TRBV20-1,TGCAGTGCTATGGGCAGGGACTCCTTGAGCTCCTACGAGCAGTACTTC,CSAMGRDSLSSYEQYF
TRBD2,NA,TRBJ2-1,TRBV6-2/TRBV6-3,TGTGCCAGCGGCTGGGCGGGAGGACCCAATGAGCAGTTCTTC,CASGWAGGPNEQFF
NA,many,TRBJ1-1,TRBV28,TGTGCCAGCAGTCCTACCAGGGCGAACACTGAAGCTTTCTTT,CASSPTRANTEAFF
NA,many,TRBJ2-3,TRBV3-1,TGTGCCAGCAGCCAAGGGGTGAGAGATACGCAGTATTTT,CASSQGVRDTQYF
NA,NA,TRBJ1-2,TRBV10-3,TGTGCCATCCCCGATCGGACAGCCACATTCTATGGCTACACCTTC,CAIPDRTATFYGYTF
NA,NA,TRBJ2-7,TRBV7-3,TGTGCCAGCAGCAGCAGCGGGTCGACGGAGCAGTACTTC,CASSSSGSTEQYF
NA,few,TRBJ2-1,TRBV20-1,TGCAGTGCCTCCGCTTCTACCTACAATGAGCAGTTCTTC,CSASASTYNEQFF
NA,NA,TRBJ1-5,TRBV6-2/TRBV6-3,TGTGCCAGCAGGTCCAAGGGCTCTCTTCAGCCCCAGCATTTT,CASRSKGSLQPQHF
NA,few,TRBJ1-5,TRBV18,TGTGCCAGCTCACCACAATTCCCCCCAATGATCCAGCATTTT,CASSPQFPPMIQHF
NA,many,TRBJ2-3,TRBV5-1,TGCGCCAGCAGCTTGGCCTTAGGCGATACGCAGTATTTT,CASSLALGDTQYF
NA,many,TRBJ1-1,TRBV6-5,TGTGCCAGCAGTTACGAGGGTCTGAACACTGAAGCTTTCTTT,CASSYEGLNTEAFF
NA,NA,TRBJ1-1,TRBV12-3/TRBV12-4,TGTGCCAGCAGCCGCACAGCTGGCTCACGAACTGAAGCTTTCTTT,CASSRTAGSRTEAFF
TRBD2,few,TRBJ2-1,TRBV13,TGTGCCAGCAGCCGAGGACTAGGAGGGAGAGGGCAGTTCTTC,CASSRGLGGRGQFF
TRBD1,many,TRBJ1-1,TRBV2,TGTGCCAGCAGTGTTCAGAGGACAGGGATATCGGAAGCTTTCTTT,CASSVQRTGISEAFF
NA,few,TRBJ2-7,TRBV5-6,TGTGCCAGCAGCTACCGCCCGCGGATCTCAAGCTCCTACGAGCAGTACTTC,CASSYRPRISSSYEQYF
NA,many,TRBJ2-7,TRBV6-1,TGTGCCAGCAGTAAAGGACAGTCTGAAGGATACGAGCAGTACTTC,CASSKGQSEGYEQYF
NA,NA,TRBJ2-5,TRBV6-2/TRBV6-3,TGTGCCAGCAGTTACCAGGCAACCGGGACCCAGTACTTC,CASSYQATGTQYF
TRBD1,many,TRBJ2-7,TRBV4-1,TGCGCCAGCAGCCAATCCCAGGGGGTCTCGGAAGAGCAGTACTTC,CASSQSQGVSEEQYF
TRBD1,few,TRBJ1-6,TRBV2,TGTGCCAGCAGTGAAAGGACAGGGGGCCCCTGGGGACTCCACTTT,CASSERTGGPWGLHF
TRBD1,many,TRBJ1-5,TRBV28,TGTGCCAGCAGTTTACAGGGGGGCCCCAATCAGCCCCAGCATTTT,CASSLQGGPNQPQHF
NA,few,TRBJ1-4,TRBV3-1,TGTGCCAGCAGCCAAGTGTGGGGAACAACTAATGAAAAACTGTTTTTT,CASSQVWGTTNEKLFF
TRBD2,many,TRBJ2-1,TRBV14,TGTGCCAGCAGCCAACTAGGATCTAGCGGTGAGCAGTTCTTC,CASSQLGSSGEQFF
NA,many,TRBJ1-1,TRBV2,TGTGCCAGCAGTGTGGCAGGGGACAACACTGAAGCTTTCTTT,CASSVAGDNTEAFF
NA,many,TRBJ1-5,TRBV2,TGTGCCAGCTTGGACAGCGGGCAGCCCCAGCATTTT,CASLDSGQPQHF
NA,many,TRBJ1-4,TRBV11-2,TGTGCCAGCAGCGCCGGAGTTGAAAAACTGTTTTTT,CASSAGVEKLFF
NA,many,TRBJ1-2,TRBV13,TGTGCCAGCTCTACCCTGAGCAACTATGGCTACACCTTC,CASSTLSNYGYTF
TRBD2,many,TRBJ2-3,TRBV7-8,TGTGCCAGCAGCTTAGCCTGGACTAGCGGGAGATCAGATACGCAGTATTTT,CASSLAWTSGRSDTQYF
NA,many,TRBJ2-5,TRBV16,TGTGCCAGCAGCCAACTACTGAAGACCCAGTACTTC,CASSQLLKTQYF
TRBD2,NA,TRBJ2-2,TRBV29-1,TGCAGCGTTGCGGGGGGGCTTGACGGGGAGCTGTTTTTT,CSVAGGLDGELFF
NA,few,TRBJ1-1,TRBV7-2,TGTGCCAGCAGCACCCCTGGGGGGTGGACTGAAGCTTTCTTT,CASSTPGGWTEAFF
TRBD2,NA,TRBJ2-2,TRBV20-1,TGCAGTGCTAGAGTTATTGCGGGAGGTCTCGGGGAGCTGTTTTTT,CSARVIAGGLGELFF
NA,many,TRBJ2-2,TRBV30,TGTGCCTGGAGGGACCACAACACCGGGGAGCTGTTTTTT,CAWRDHNTGELFF
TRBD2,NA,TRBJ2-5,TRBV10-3,TGTGCCATCAGCGGACTAGCGGGAGGGCTGGTAGAGACCCAGTACTTC,CAISGLAGGLVETQYF
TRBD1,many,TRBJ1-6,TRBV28,TGTGCCAGCAGACGCGGCAGGGGGACCTATAATTCACCCCTCCACTTT,CASRRGRGTYNSPLHF
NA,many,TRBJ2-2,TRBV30,TGTGCCTGGAGGGGAGTCGGGAACACCGGGGAGCTGTTTTTT,CAWRGVGNTGELFF
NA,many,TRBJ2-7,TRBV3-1,TGTGCCAGCAGCCCCCAGACGTCCTACGAGCAGTACTTC,CASSPQTSYEQYF
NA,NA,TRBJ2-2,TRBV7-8,TGTGCCAGCAGCTTAGCCGGGTCCGGGGAGCTGTTTTTT,CASSLAGSGELFF
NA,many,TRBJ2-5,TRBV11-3,TGTGCCAGCAGCCCGTTGATGGAAGAGACCCAGTACTTC,CASSPLMEETQYF
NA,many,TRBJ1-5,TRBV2,TGTGCCAGATCCGGGGGCAATCAGCCCCAGCATTTT,CARSGGNQPQHF
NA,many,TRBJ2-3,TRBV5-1,TGCGCCAGCAGCCCCGAAAACACAGATACGCAGTATTTT,CASSPENTDTQYF
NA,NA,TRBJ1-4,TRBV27,TGTGCCGCAGCAGCCCTCACTAATGAAAAACTGTTTTTT,CAAAALTNEKLFF
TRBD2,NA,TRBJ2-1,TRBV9,TGTGCCAGCAGCGGGGGGACTAGCGGAAACTACAATGAGCAGTTCTTC,CASSGGTSGNYNEQFF
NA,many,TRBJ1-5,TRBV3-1,TGTGCCAGCAGCCAAGAATCTAGCAATCAGCCCCAGCATTTT,CASSQESSNQPQHF
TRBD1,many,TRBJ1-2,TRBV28,TGTGCCAGCAGCTCCACCGGGACAGGGAGTCGGAGCTACACCTTC,CASSSTGTGSRSYTF
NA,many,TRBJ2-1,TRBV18,TGTGCCAGCTCACCATATACAGGGCCTGAGCAGTTCTTC,CASSPYTGPEQFF
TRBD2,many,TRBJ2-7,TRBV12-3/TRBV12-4,TGTGCCAGCAGTCCTACCGGACTAGCGGGACCGTTGGCCACCTACGAGCAGTACTTC,CASSPTGLAGPLATYEQYF
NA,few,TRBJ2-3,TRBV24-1,TGTGCCACCAGTGATCAAGTTGAGGGACGTGGAACAGATACGCAGTATTTT,CATSDQVEGRGTDTQYF
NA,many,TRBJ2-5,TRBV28,TGTGCCAGCGGATGGGGAGCCGGGACTGCGGAGACCCAGTACTTC,CASGWGAGTAETQYF
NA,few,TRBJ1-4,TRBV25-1,TGTGCCAGCAGCCCCCCGTGGCCTAATGAAAAACTGTTTTTT,CASSPPWPNEKLFF
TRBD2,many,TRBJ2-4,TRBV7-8,TGTGCCAGCAGCACTGGACTAGCAAACATTCAGTACTTC,CASSTGLANIQYF
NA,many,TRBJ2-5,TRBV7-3,TGTGCCAGCAGCTCACAGGGCGGGACAGAGACCCAGTACTTC,CASSSQGGTETQYF
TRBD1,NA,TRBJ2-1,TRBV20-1,TGCAGTGCCCGACAGGGGTCATACCACAATGAGCAGTTCTTC,CSARQGSYHNEQFF
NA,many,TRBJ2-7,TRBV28,TGTGCCAGCAGTTTGGGCGGGACACCATCCTACGAGCAGTACTTC,CASSLGGTPSYEQYF